The entry below describes one T cell receptor (beta chain). The sample comes from a study of blood T cell repertoires in COVID-19. For the study at large: Sources were T cells, B-cell-depleted T cells, or PBMCs; the material itself was cDNA or gDNA.

Sequencing was performed with immunoSEQ multiplex PCR; in TCRdb, only in-frame clones are kept and a portion is missing. The sample shows 180,000 or so clones, around 85% of them seen only once. Enrollment of patients from Seattle took place during active infection, with longitudinal follow-up. The TCR was taken from a person aged 70 to 80 with COVID-19, enrolled during active disease. Sequenced input: peripheral blood.

The CDR3 is CASSLSGVSGNTIYF. CDR3 DNA sequence: TGTGCCAGCAGCTTATCAGGGGTATCAGGAAACACCATATATTTT. The chain combines TRBV7-3 with TRBJ1-3; weak D call: TRBD1 (6 bases). V lost 2 bases and J 4 bases, leaving 12 bases between the germline ends. The CDR3 has 15 amino acids. In germline, CDR1 is SGHTA, CDR2 FQGTGA.